These T cell receptor beta chains were read from a single sample in a study of blood T cells in healthy people across ages. TCRdb re-called the 5' RACE reads with MiXCR, one entry per CDR3 protein. The table has roughly 700,000 distinct CDR3 sequences, 45% to 50% seen once. The sample consisted of blood. These receptors came from a woman in her fifties or sixties in good health. The CDR3 runs from the conserved cysteine through the conserved F or W. D genes are given only for firm matches. Expanded clones are given a class, and other clones once, few, many or no size at all.

.,once,13,TRBV2,TRBJ1-3,TGTGCCAGCGGGACGGGATCTGGAAACACCATATATTTT,CASGTGSGNTIYF
.,few,14,TRBV6-2/TRBV6-3,TRBJ2-3,TGTGCCAGCACCCCGGGACTCCACACAGATACGCAGTATTTT,CASTPGLHTDTQYF
.,once,16,TRBV2,TRBJ2-2,TGTGCCAGCAACCCATCGGCCCTGGTGAACACCGGGGAGCTGTTTTTT,CASNPSALVNTGELFF
TRBD2,.,19,TRBV4-2,TRBJ2-4,TGTGCCAGCAGCCAAAATCTCTTAACTAGCGGGAGTACTGAAAACATTCAGTACTTC,CASSQNLLTSGSTENIQYF
TRBD2,.,15,TRBV7-6,TRBJ2-3,TGTGCCAGCCAAAGAACTAGCGGTTACACAGATACGCAGTATTTT,CASQRTSGYTDTQYF
.,.,14,TRBV20-1,TRBJ2-7,TGCAGTGCTAGTCGCAGCGGAGGGGCCTACGAGCAGTACTTC,CSASRSGGAYEQYF
.,.,11,TRBV20-1,TRBJ2-7,TGCAGTGCTAGAGCTGGGATCGAGCAGTACTTC,CSARAGIEQYF
.,.,11,TRBV6-2/TRBV6-3,TRBJ2-7,TGTGCCAGCAGATACAGCTACGAGCAGTACTTC,CASRYSYEQYF
.,.,11,TRBV30,TRBJ2-3,TGTGCCTGGAACCTCGGGGGAACGCAGTATTTT,CAWNLGGTQYF
TRBD1,.,15,TRBV28,TRBJ2-1,TGTGCCAGCAGTATCCCGGGACAGGGACACAATGAGCAGTTCTTC,CASSIPGQGHNEQFF
.,.,13,TRBV5-4,TRBJ2-7,TGCGCCAGCATCTTGATGGGGGTCGACGAGCAGTACTTC,CASILMGVDEQYF
.,.,15,TRBV6-5,TRBJ2-7,TGTGCCAGCAGAACGGCCCTACGGGGGGCGAACGAGCAGTACTTC,CASRTALRGANEQYF
.,.,15,TRBV28,TRBJ2-6,TGTGCCAGCAGTACTCGGGTAGCTGGGGCCAACGTCCTGACTTTC,CASSTRVAGANVLTF
.,.,17,TRBV5-1,TRBJ2-1,TGCGCCAGCAGCCACATCCGGGACCAAAGCCTCGGCAATGAGCAGTTCTTC,CASSHIRDQSLGNEQFF
.,few,12,TRBV29-1,TRBJ1-2,TGCAGCTCGACGGATCTTATGGGTGGCTACACCTTC,CSSTDLMGGYTF
.,.,16,TRBV28,TRBJ2-3,TGTGCCAGCAGTTTCAACGGGCAGTTGAGCACAGATACGCAGTATTTT,CASSFNGQLSTDTQYF
.,.,14,TRBV7-2,TRBJ2-4,TGTGCCAGCAGCGTAGGAGGCGGGGCTTCAGAGCAGTACTTC,CASSVGGGASEQYF
TRBD1,.,15,TRBV28,TRBJ2-7,TGTGCCAGCAGACAACCGGGACAGGGTACCTCCGAGCAGTACTTC,CASRQPGQGTSEQYF
.,.,15,TRBV5-6,TRBJ1-2,TGTGCCAGCAGCTTAAGCAGGGGAATATACTATGGCTACACCTTC,CASSLSRGIYYGYTF
.,.,13,TRBV30,TRBJ1-1,TGTGCCTGGAGTGTCCTGATGGACACTGAAGCTTTCTTT,CAWSVLMDTEAFF
TRBD1,.,13,TRBV7-2,TRBJ1-1,TGTGCCAGCAGCTCTCATGGACAGGGGAGAGCTTTCTTT,CASSSHGQGRAFF
TRBD1,.,16,TRBV4-2,TRBJ1-1,TGTGCCAGCAGCCAGCAGGGCGGGGGGACAGACACTGAAGCTTTCTTT,CASSQQGGGTDTEAFF
.,few,13,TRBV18,TRBJ1-1,TGTGCCAGCTCACCAGGGGTAGACACTGAAGCTTTCTTT,CASSPGVDTEAFF
.,.,14,TRBV3-1,TRBJ1-1,TGTGCCAGCAGCCAACCCAGGGCTACAGCCGAAGCTTTCTTT,CASSQPRATAEAFF
.,.,13,TRBV7-2,TRBJ1-2,TGTGCCAGCAGCCCGGACGGCCACTATGGCTACACCTTC,CASSPDGHYGYTF
.,.,20,TRBV10-3,TRBJ2-1,TGTGCCATCAGTGGACCCCGGCAGAGAAGCGGGTTGAGCTCCTACAATGAGCAGTTCTTC,CAISGPRQRSGLSSYNEQFF
.,.,14,TRBV20-1,TRBJ1-2,TGCAGTGCTAGAGGGGGCGGGGGAGTTGATGGCTACACCTTC,CSARGGGGVDGYTF
.,few,16,TRBV20-1,TRBJ2-1,TGCAGTGCTAGGCCTTTAGCTGAACAGAGTGACAATGAGCAGTTCTTC,CSARPLAEQSDNEQFF
.,few,15,TRBV11-2,TRBJ2-7,TGTGCCAGCAGCTTAGCGGGGAGCCACTCCTACGAGCAGTACTTC,CASSLAGSHSYEQYF
.,.,13,TRBV10-3,TRBJ1-6,TGTGCCATCAGGGGGGACCGAGATTCGCCCCTCCACTTT,CAIRGDRDSPLHF
TRBD2,.,14,TRBV12-3/TRBV12-4,TRBJ2-1,TGTGCCAGCAAGGGCCTAGCGGGGATCAATGAGCAGTTCTTC,CASKGLAGINEQFF
TRBD2,.,15,TRBV18,TRBJ2-7,TGTGCCAGCTCACCACTAGCGGGAGGGCCCGACGAGCAGTACTTC,CASSPLAGGPDEQYF
.,.,15,TRBV4-2,TRBJ1-2,TGTGCCAGCAGCCAAGATTTGGTAGCAGGGGAGGGCTACACCTTC,CASSQDLVAGEGYTF
TRBD1,.,14,TRBV30,TRBJ1-2,TGTGCCTGGAGAGGGGACAGTGCAAACTATGGCTACACCTTC,CAWRGDSANYGYTF
.,.,15,TRBV3-1,TRBJ2-7,TGTGCCAGCAGCCAAGGTCCCGGGATCCCCTACGAGCAGTACTTC,CASSQGPGIPYEQYF
TRBD2,.,13,TRBV20-1,TRBJ2-5,TGCAGTGGGCTAGCGGGCCCCCAAGAGACCCAGTACTTC,CSGLAGPQETQYF
.,.,13,TRBV14,TRBJ1-6,TGTGCCAGCAGCCAGGAGGCGGAGTCACCCCTCCACTTT,CASSQEAESPLHF
.,.,16,TRBV12-3/TRBV12-4,TRBJ1-5,TGTGCCAGCAGTTTCGGCTCCTCGGAAGTCCATCAGCCCCAGCATTTT,CASSFGSSEVHQPQHF
TRBD2,few,14,TRBV5-1,TRBJ2-7,TGCGCCAGCAGCTTCACTAGCGGGAGACTCGAGCAGTACTTC,CASSFTSGRLEQYF
TRBD1,.,15,TRBV3-1,TRBJ2-1,TGTGCCAGCAGCCGGACAGGGAAGGGCTACAATGAGCAGTTCTTC,CASSRTGKGYNEQFF
.,.,12,TRBV12-3/TRBV12-4,TRBJ1-5,TGTGCCAGCAGTCCCAATCCGTTGCCCCAGCATTTT,CASSPNPLPQHF
.,.,19,TRBV4-3,TRBJ1-4,TGCGCCAGCAGCCAAGCCAAACACGGGGGGCAGGCAACTAATGAAAAACTGTTTTTT,CASSQAKHGGQATNEKLFF
TRBD2,.,15,TRBV24-1,TRBJ2-7,TGTGCCACCAGTGTCGACCCTACTAGCGGCAATGAGCAGTACTTC,CATSVDPTSGNEQYF
.,.,16,TRBV6-5,TRBJ2-5,TGTGCCAGCAGTTACAGGGCGGGCCCTTACCAAGAGACCCAGTACTTC,CASSYRAGPYQETQYF
.,.,14,TRBV20-1,TRBJ1-1,TGCAGTGCTAGGCTCCCGGGGGCGGGCACTGAAGCTTTCTTT,CSARLPGAGTEAFF
TRBD1,.,14,TRBV6-5,TRBJ1-2,TGTGCCAGCAGTTACTCGACAGGGCTCTATGGCTACACCTTC,CASSYSTGLYGYTF
.,.,11,TRBV20-1,TRBJ2-5,TGCAGTGCTAGAGTTCAGGGGCCGGAGTACTTC,CSARVQGPEYF
TRBD1,many,17,TRBV28,TRBJ2-1,TGTGCCAGCAGCTCTAAACGGCGGGACAGGGGGTACAATGAGCAGTTCTTC,CASSSKRRDRGYNEQFF
.,few,15,TRBV4-2,TRBJ2-7,TGTGCCAGCAGCCAACAGGGCCGTGACTCCTACGAGCAGTACTTC,CASSQQGRDSYEQYF
.,.,15,TRBV7-2,TRBJ2-4,TGTGCCAGCAGCTCACAGGCCCCAGGCGTGGACATTCAGTACTTC,CASSSQAPGVDIQYF
TRBD2,few,16,TRBV5-1,TRBJ2-5,TGCGCCAGCAGCTTTAGCGGGAGTAGGAGTCAAGAGACCCAGTACTTC,CASSFSGSRSQETQYF
TRBD2,.,20,TRBV7-2,TRBJ2-7,TGTGCCAGCAGCTCCCGAGCCCCAACAGCGGGAGGCTCCACCACCTACGAGCAGTACTTC,CASSSRAPTAGGSTTYEQYF
.,.,15,TRBV5-5,TRBJ1-5,TGTGCCAGCAGCTTGCCCGAGGATAGCAATCAGCCCCAGCATTTT,CASSLPEDSNQPQHF
TRBD2,.,14,TRBV7-2,TRBJ2-1,TGTGCCACCTCGTGGACTAGCGGGAACAATGAGCAGTTCTTC,CATSWTSGNNEQFF